This TCR beta chain was retrieved from a study of OX40 agonist ivuxolimab in advanced cancers. About the research overall: Partial responses occurred in Three dose-escalation patients, one with hepatocellular carcinoma and two with cutaneous melanoma. Broader study findings: CD8+ T cells were the subset that, on average, had more expanded clones than CD4+. Within 6 weeks, CD4+ and CD8+ blood T cells expanded clonally at 0.1 to 3.0 mg/kg. Antigen specificity remained undetermined for the expanded peripheral T cells.

This clone was seen only once. The antigen is not known. V lost 1 base and J 12 bases, leaving 18 bases between the germline ends. The CDR3 loop spans 14 amino acids. Germline V gene data show CDR1 as SGHTA and CDR2 as FQGNSA. Produced via immunoSEQ multiplex PCR; TCRdb's table is partial and in-frame only. In the table there are about 73,000 clones, around nine tenths of which are singletons. The source of this sequence is an adult with an advanced solid tumor such as melanoma, head and neck, liver or kidney cancer. The chain combines TRBV7-2 with TRBJ2-5; D ambiguous. The sequencing used CD4+ or CD8+ T cells sorted from blood, collected in a trial of the OX40 agonist ivuxolimab. CDR3 sequence reads: CASSLDQTPWGKYF. For the CDR3, the DNA is TGTGCCAGCAGCTTAGATCAGACTCCCTGGGGAAAGTACTTC.